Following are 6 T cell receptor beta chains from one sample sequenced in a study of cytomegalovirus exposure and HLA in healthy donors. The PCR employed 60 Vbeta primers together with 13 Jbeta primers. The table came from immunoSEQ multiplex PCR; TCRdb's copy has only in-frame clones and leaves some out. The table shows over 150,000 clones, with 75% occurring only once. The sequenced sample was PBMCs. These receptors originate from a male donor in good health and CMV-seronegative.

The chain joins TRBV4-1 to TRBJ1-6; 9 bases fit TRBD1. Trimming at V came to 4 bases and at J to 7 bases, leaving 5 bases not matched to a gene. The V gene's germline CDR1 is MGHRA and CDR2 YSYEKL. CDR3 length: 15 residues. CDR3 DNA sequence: TGCGCCAGCAGCCTACAGGGGGCAGGGAATTCACCCCTCCACTTT. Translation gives CASSLQGAGNSPLHF.

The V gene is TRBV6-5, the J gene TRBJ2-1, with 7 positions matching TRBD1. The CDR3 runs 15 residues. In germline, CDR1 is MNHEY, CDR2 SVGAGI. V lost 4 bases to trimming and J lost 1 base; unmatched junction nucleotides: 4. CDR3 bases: TGTGCCAGCAGTTCAGGGACAGCTTCCTACAATGAGCAGTTCTTC. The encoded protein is CASSSGTASYNEQFF.

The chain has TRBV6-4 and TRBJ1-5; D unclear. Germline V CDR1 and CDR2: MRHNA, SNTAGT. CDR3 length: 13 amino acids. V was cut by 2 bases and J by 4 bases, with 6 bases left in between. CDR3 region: CASSDDINQPQHF. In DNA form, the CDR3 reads TGTGCCAGCAGTGACGACATTAATCAGCCCCAGCATTTT.

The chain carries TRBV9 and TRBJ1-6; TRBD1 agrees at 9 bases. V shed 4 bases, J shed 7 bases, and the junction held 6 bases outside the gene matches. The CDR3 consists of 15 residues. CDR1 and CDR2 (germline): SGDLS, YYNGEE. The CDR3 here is CASSRIGQGNSPLHF. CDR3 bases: TGTGCCAGCAGCCGTATAGGACAGGGGAATTCACCCCTCCACTTT.

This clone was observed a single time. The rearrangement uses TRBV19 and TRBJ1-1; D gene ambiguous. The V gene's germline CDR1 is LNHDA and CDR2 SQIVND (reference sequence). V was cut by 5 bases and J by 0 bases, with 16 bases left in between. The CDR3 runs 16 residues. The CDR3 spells CASSASGFGMNTEAFF. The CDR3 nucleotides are TGTGCCAGTAGTGCCTCTGGGTTCGGGATGAACACTGAAGCTTTCTTT.

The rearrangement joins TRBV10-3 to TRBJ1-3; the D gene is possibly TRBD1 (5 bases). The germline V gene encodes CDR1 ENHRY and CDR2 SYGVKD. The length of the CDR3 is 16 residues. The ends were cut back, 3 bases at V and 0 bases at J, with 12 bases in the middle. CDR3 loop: CAISDPRGFSGNTIYF. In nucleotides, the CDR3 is TGTGCCATCAGTGACCCCCGGGGGTTCTCTGGAAACACCATATATTTT.